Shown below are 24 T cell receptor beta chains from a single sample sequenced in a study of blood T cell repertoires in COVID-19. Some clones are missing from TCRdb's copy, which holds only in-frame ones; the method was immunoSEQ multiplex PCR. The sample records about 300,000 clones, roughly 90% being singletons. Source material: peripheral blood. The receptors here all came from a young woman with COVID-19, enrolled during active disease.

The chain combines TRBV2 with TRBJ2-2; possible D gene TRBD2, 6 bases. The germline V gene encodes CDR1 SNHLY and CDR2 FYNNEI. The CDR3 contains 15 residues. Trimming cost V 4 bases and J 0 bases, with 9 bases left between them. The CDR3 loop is CASSGASANTGELFF. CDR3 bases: TGTGCCAGCAGTGGCGCTAGCGCGAACACCGGGGAGCTGTTTTTT.

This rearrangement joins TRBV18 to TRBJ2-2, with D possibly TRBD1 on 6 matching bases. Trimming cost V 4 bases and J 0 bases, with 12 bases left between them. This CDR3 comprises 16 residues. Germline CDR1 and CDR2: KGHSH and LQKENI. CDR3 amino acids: CASSRTVSANTGELFF. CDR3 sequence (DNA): TGTGCCAGCTCACGGACAGTGTCCGCGAACACCGGGGAGCTGTTTTTT.

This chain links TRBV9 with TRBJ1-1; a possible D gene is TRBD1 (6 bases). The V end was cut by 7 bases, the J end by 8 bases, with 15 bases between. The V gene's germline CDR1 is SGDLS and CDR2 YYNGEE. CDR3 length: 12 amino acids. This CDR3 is CASGAGTSEAFF. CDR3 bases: TGTGCCAGCGGGGCAGGGACATCCGAAGCTTTCTTT. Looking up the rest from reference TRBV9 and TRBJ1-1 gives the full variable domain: DSGVTQTPKHLITATGQRVTLRCSPRSGDLSVYWYQQSLDQGLQFLIQYYNGEERAKGNILERFSAQQFPDLHSELNLSSLELGDSALYFCASGAGTSEAFFGQGTRLTVV.

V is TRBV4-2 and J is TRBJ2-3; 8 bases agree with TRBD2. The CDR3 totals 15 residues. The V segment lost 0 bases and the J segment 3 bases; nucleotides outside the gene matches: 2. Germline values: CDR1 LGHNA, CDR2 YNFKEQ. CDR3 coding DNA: TGTGCCAGCAGCCAAGAAGGGACTAGAACAGATACGCAGTATTTT. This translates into CASSQEGTRTDTQYF.

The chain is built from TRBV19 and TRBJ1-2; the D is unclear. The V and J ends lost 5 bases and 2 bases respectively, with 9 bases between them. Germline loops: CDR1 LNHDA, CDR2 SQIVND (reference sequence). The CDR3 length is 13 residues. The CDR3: CASSPTMNYGYTF. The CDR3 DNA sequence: TGTGCCAGTAGTCCTACTATGAACTATGGCTACACCTTC.

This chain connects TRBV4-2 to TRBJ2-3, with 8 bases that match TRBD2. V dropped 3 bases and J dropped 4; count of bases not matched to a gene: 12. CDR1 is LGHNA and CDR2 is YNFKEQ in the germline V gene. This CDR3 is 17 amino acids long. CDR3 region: CASSHPLAGRAPDTQYF. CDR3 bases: TGTGCCAGCAGCCATCCGTTAGCGGGGCGAGCCCCAGATACGCAGTATTTT.

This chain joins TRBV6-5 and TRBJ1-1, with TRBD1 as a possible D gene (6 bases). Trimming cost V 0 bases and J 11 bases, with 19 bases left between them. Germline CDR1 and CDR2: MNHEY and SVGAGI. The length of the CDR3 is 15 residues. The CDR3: CASSYSNTARGHAFF. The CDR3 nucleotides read TGTGCCAGCAGTTACTCGAATACAGCCAGGGGACACGCTTTCTTT.

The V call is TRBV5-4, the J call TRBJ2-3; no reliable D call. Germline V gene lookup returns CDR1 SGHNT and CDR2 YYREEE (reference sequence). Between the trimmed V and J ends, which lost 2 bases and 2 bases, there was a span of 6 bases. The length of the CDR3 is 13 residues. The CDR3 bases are TGTGCCAGCAGCTTCACAGTCACAGATACGCAGTATTTT. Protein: CASSFTVTDTQYF.

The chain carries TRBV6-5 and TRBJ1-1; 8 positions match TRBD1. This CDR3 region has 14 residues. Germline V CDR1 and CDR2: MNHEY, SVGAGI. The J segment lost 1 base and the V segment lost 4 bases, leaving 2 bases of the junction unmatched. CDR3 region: CASSWTGRNTEAFF. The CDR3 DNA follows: TGTGCCAGCAGTTGGACAGGGAGGAACACTGAAGCTTTCTTT.

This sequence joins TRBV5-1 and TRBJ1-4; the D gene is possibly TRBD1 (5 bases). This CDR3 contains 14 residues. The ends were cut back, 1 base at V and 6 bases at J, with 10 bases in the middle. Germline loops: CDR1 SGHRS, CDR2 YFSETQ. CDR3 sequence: CASSLFTGDEKLFF. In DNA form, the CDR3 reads TGCGCCAGCAGCTTGTTTACAGGAGATGAAAAACTGTTTTTT. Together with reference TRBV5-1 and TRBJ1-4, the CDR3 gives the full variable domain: KAGVTQTPRYLIKTRGQQVTLSCSPISGHRSVSWYQQTPGQGLQFLFEYFSETQRNKGNFPGRFSGRQFSNSRSEMNVSTLELGDSALYLCASSLFTGDEKLFFGSGTQLSVL.

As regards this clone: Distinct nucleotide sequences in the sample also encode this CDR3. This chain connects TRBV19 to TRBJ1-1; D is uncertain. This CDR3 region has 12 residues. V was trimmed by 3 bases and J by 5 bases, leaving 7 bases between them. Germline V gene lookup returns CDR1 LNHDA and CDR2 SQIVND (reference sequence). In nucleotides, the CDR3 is TGTGCCAGTAGTATCGGGGTGACTGAAGCTTTCTTT. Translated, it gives CASSIGVTEAFF. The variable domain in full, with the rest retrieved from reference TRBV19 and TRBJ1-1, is DGGITQSPKYLFRKEGQNVTLSCEQNLNHDAMYWYRQDPGQGLRLIYYSQIVNDFQKGDIAEGYSVSREKKESFPLTVTSAQKNPTAFYLCASSIGVTEAFFGQGTRLTVV.

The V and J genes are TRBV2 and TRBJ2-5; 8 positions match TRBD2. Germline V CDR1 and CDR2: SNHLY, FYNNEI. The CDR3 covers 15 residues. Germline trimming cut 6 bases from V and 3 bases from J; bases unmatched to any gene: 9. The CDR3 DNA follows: TGTGCCAGCAGATTACTAGCGGCCGGGAAAGAGACCCAGTACTTC. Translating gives CASRLLAAGKETQYF.

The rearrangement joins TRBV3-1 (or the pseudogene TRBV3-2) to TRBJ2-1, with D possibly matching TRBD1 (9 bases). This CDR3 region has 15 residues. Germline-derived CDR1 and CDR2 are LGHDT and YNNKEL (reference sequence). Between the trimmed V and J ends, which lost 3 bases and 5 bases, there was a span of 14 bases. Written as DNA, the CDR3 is TGTGCCAGCAGCCATAGCGGGACAGGGAACAATGAGCAGTTCTTC. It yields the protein CASSHSGTGNNEQFF.

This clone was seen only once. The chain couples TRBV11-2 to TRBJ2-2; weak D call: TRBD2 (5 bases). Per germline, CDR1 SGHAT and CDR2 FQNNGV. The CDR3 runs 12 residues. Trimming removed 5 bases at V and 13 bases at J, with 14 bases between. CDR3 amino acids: CASSPGWVALFF. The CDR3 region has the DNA TGTGCCAGCAGCCCGGGGTGGGTTGCGCTGTTTTTT.

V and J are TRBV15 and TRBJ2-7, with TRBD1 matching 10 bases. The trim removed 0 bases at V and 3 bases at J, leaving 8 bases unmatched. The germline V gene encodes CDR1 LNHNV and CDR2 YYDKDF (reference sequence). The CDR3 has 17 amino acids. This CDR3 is CATSRDIRDRGRYEQYF. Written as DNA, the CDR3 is TGTGCCACCAGCAGAGACATCCGGGACAGGGGACGCTACGAGCAGTACTTC.

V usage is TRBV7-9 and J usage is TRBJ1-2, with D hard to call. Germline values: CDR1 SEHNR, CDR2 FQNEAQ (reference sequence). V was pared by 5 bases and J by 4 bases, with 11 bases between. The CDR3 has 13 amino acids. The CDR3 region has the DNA TGTGCCAGCAGCCTCACTCTCGGCTATGGCTACACCTTC. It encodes CASSLTLGYGYTF.

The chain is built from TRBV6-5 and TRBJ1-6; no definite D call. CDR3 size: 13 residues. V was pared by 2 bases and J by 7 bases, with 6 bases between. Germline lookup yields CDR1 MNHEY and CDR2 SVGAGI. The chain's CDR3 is CASSYAGNSPLHF. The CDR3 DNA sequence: TGTGCCAGCAGTTACGCGGGAAATTCACCCCTCCACTTT.

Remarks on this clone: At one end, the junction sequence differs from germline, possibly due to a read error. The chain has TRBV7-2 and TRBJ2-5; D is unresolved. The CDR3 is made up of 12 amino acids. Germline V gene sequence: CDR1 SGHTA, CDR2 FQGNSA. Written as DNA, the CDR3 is TGTGCAAGCAGCTTTGTCTTAGAGACCCAGTACTTC. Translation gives CASSFVLETQYF.

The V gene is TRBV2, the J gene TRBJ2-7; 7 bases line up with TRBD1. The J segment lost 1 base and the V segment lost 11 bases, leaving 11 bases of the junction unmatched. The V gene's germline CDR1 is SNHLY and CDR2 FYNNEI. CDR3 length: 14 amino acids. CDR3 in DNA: TGTGCCTGTAAAAGACAGGGCCAGTCCTACGAGCAGTACGTC. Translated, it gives CACKRQGQSYEQYV.

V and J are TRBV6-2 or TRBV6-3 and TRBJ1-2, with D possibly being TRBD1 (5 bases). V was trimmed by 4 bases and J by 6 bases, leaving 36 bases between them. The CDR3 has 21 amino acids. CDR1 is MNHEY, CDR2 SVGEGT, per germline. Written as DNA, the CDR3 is TGTGCCAGCAGTTTCAAAATCCCTCCGGGTGGCAGGGAATTTTACTTGCATGGCTACACCTTC. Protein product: CASSFKIPPGGREFYLHGYTF.

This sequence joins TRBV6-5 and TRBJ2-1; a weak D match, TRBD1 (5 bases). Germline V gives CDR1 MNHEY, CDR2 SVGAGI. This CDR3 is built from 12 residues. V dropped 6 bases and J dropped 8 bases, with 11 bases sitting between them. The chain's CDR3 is CASRTVSDEQFF. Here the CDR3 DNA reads TGTGCCAGCAGGACAGTCAGCGATGAGCAGTTCTTC.

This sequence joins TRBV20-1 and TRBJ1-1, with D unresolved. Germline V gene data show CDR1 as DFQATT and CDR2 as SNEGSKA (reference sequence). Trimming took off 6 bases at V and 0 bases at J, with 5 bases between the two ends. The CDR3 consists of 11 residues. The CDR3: CSANMNTEAFF. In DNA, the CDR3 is TGCAGTGCAAACATGAACACTGAAGCTTTCTTT.

The CDR3 DNA reads TGTGCCAGCAGGGACACCTACGAGCAGTACTTC. Amino acids: CASRDTYEQYF. The gene calls are TRBV6-5 and TRBJ2-7; D might be TRBD1 (5 bases). V was trimmed by 6 bases and J by 2 bases, leaving 5 bases between them. The CDR3 is 11 residues long. Germline CDR1 MNHEY, CDR2 SVGAGI.

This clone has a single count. The CDR3 spells CASSLTGMNTEAFF. The CDR3 coding sequence is TGTGCCAGCAGCCTGACAGGCATGAACACTGAAGCTTTCTTT. The chain combines TRBV9 with TRBJ1-1; possibly TRBD1 for D (6 bases). This CDR3 spans 14 amino acids. V was trimmed by 4 bases and J by 0 bases, leaving 10 bases between them. Germline CDR1 and CDR2: SGDLS and YYNGEE. Using reference TRBV9 and TRBJ1-1 for the parts outside the CDR3, the full variable domain is DSGVTQTPKHLITATGQRVTLRCSPRSGDLSVYWYQQSLDQGLQFLIQYYNGEERAKGNILERFSAQQFPDLHSELNLSSLELGDSALYFCASSLTGMNTEAFFGQGTRLTVV.